This is a list of T cell receptor beta chains from one sample in a study of blood T cells in healthy people across ages. TCRdb recomputed calls from the 5' RACE reads with MiXCR, one row per CDR3 protein. The repertoire has some 1 million distinct CDR3 sequences, under 55% of them found once; the top ten carry approximately 19%. The sequenced sample was blood. All receptors derive from a woman aged 55-70 years in good health. Each CDR3 is given with its conserved first and last residue. A D gene is named only where the DNA matches it firmly. Not every row has a clone size; where given, it reads once, few, many or a size class.

>NA|TRBJ1-6|NA|TRBV12-3/TRBV12-4
TGTGCCAGCAGTCCCACAAGTCCAGATTATAATTCACCCCTCCACTTT
CASSPTSPDYNSPLHF
>NA|TRBJ2-3|NA|TRBV28
TGTGCCAGCAGTTGGGAAACAGGACTCGGTAGCACAGAGACGCAGTATTTT
CASSWETGLGSTETQYF
>NA|TRBJ2-1|NA|TRBV5-1
TGCGCCAGCAGCTTGGAATCGGGGGCTATCTACAATGAGCAGTTCTTC
CASSLESGAIYNEQFF
>TRBD2|TRBJ2-3|NA|TRBV9
TGTGCCAGCAGCGCCACGTTTGCACCGGGACTAGCGGAGTACACAGATACGCAGTATTTT
CASSATFAPGLAEYTDTQYF
>NA|TRBJ1-2|NA|TRBV20-1
TGCAGTGCTAGAGAGCCCGGCCTCGGAGGCTACACCTTC
CSAREPGLGGYTF
>NA|TRBJ1-1|few|TRBV7-9
TGTGCCAGCAGCCCTAATCCACGAGGGGCGAACACTGAAGCTTTCTTT
CASSPNPRGANTEAFF
>TRBD1|TRBJ2-3|NA|TRBV6-1
TGTGCCAGCAGGGGACAGGGGGCAGGGGATACGCAGTATTTT
CASRGQGAGDTQYF
>TRBD1|TRBJ1-2|NA|TRBV29-1
TGCAGCGTCCCCTGGGGACAGGGTAACTATGGCTACACCTTC
CSVPWGQGNYGYTF
>NA|TRBJ2-7|NA|TRBV20-1
TGCAGTGCTAGAGATCAACGACAGGGACTAGGGGAGCAGTACTTC
CSARDQRQGLGEQYF
>NA|TRBJ2-6|few|TRBV20-1
TGCAGTGCTCCTACAGGGTTTGGGGCCAACGTCCTGACTTTC
CSAPTGFGANVLTF
>TRBD2|TRBJ2-1|few|TRBV6-1
TGTGCCAGCAGTGAAGCGCTTGTGTGGGGCGGGAGTATTGGAGAGCAGTTCTTC
CASSEALVWGGSIGEQFF
>NA|TRBJ2-1|NA|TRBV6-5
TGTGCCAGCAGTGACTCGGACAACTACAATGAGCAGTTCTTC
CASSDSDNYNEQFF
>TRBD1|TRBJ2-5|NA|TRBV10-1
TGCGCCAGCAGACAGGGGGTTTCGAATGAGCAGTACTTC
CASRQGVSNEQYF
>TRBD2|TRBJ2-5|NA|TRBV11-1
TGTGCCAGCAGCGCTAGCGGCGCCCAGTACTTC
CASSASGAQYF
>NA|TRBJ2-7|NA|TRBV20-1
TGCAGTGCTAAGGGACAATCCTACGAGCAGTACTTC
CSAKGQSYEQYF
>NA|TRBJ2-1|NA|TRBV11-1
TGTGCCAGCAGCTTAAAGCGTCTCCCTCCCCGCAATGAGCAGTTCTTC
CASSLKRLPPRNEQFF
>TRBD2|TRBJ2-1|NA|TRBV9
TGTGCCAGCAGCGTAGGGGAGGGCTCCGGGACTCGCCTTTCCTACAATGAGCAGTTCTTC
CASSVGEGSGTRLSYNEQFF